A selection of T cell receptor beta chains follows, all from one sample in a study of T cell responses to AZD1222 COVID-19 vaccine. Data came from immunoSEQ multiplex PCR; TCRdb stores just in-frame clones and leaves some out. The profile covers 150,000 to 190,000 clones, with 85% to 95% appearing a single time and approximately 1.4% taken by the ten largest. The sequencing here drew on peripheral blood, taken 28 days after the second AZD1222 dose. The receptor source for this set is an adult who received the AZD1222 COVID-19 vaccine. Both conserved end residues are part of each CDR3. Each record gives: D gene, V gene, CDR3 protein. The D gene is left open where the match is weak.

d_gene: TRBD2
v_gene: TRBV6-6
CDR3aa: CASILQTGGRYNEQFF

d_gene: -
v_gene: TRBV30
CDR3aa: CAWSGFRGGRTHTF

d_gene: -
v_gene: TRBV6-5
CDR3aa: CASSYSLEGNEKLFF

d_gene: -
v_gene: TRBV11-2
CDR3aa: CASSPTPTNEKLFF

d_gene: TRBD1
v_gene: TRBV28
CDR3aa: CASSMNRGLTEAFF

d_gene: -
v_gene: TRBV5-1
CDR3aa: CASSGRGNEKLFF

d_gene: TRBD1
v_gene: TRBV11-3
CDR3aa: CASSPEGATEAFF

d_gene: -
v_gene: TRBV4-1
CDR3aa: CASSQDTGRNQPQHF

d_gene: -
v_gene: TRBV27
CDR3aa: CASSLRLQGARYHTEAFF

d_gene: -
v_gene: TRBV14
CDR3aa: CASSQEMANTEAFF

d_gene: -
v_gene: TRBV12-3/TRBV12-4
CDR3aa: CASSFQGYYEQYF

d_gene: -
v_gene: TRBV27
CDR3aa: CASSLTPQRARPQHF

d_gene: -
v_gene: TRBV28
CDR3aa: CASSSWAGTQPQHF

d_gene: TRBD1
v_gene: TRBV19
CDR3aa: CASSWDSRSGNTIYF

d_gene: -
v_gene: TRBV6-6
CDR3aa: CASMDGWGSEQYF

d_gene: -
v_gene: TRBV5-1
CDR3aa: CASIGQGSYEQYF

d_gene: -
v_gene: TRBV2
CDR3aa: CATYLVGEDDYGYTF

d_gene: -
v_gene: TRBV5-1
CDR3aa: CASSTTGRESSPLHF

d_gene: TRBD1
v_gene: TRBV30
CDR3aa: CAWSSGTGGDNYGYTF

d_gene: -
v_gene: TRBV30
CDR3aa: CACDRLNTEAFF

d_gene: -
v_gene: TRBV6-1
CDR3aa: CASSELTAGQRSDGYTF

d_gene: -
v_gene: TRBV7-9
CDR3aa: CASSHPGGTEAFF